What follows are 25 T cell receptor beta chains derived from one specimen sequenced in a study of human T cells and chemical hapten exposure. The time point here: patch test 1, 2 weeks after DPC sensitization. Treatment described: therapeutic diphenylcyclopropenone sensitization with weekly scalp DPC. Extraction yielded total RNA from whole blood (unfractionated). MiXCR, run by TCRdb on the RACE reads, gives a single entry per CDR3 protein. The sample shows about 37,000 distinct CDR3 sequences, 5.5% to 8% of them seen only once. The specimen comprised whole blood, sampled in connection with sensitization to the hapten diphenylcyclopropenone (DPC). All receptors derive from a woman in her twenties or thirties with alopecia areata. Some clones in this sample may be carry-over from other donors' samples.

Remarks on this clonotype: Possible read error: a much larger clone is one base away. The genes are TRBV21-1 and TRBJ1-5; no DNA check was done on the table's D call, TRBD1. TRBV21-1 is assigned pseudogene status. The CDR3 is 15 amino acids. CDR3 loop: CASSKVQEAPRPQHF. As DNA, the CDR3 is TGTGCCAGCAGCAAGGTTCAAGAGGCCCCAAGGCCCCAGCATTTT.

CDR3 region: CASSLVKPGRSPLHF. As DNA, the CDR3 is TGTGCCAGCAGCTTGGTAAAACCCGGTCGTTCACCCCTCCACTTT. The V and J genes are TRBV7-9 and TRBJ1-6; the D is unclear. This CDR3 is built from 15 residues. Germline CDR1 and CDR2: SEHNR and FQNEAQ (reference sequence). Trimming shortened V by 3 bases and J by 9 bases, and 15 bases separated the two germline ends.

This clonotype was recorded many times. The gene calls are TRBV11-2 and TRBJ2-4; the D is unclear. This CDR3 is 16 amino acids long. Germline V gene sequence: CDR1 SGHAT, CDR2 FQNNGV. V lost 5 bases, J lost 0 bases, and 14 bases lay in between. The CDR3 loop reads CASSPHPESAKNIQYF. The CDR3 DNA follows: TGTGCCAGCAGCCCCCATCCGGAGTCAGCCAAAAACATTCAGTACTTC.

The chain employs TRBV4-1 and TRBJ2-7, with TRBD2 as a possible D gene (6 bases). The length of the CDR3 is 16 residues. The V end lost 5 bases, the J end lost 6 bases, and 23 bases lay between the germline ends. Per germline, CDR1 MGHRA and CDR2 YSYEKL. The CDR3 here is CASSTYRAGTPGEQYF. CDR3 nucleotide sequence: TGCGCCAGCAGCACATATCGGGCGGGGACCCCCGGCGAGCAGTACTTC.

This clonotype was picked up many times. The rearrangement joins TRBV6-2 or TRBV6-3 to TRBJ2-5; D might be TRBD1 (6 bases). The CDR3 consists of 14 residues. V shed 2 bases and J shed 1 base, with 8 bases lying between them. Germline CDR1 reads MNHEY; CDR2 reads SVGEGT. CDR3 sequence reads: CASSYPDSQETQYF. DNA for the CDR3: TGTGCCAGCAGTTACCCGGACAGCCAAGAGACCCAGTACTTC.

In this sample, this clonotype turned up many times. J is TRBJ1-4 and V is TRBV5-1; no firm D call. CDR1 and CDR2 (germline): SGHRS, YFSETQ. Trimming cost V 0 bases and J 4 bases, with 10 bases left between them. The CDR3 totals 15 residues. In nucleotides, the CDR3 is TGCGCCAGCAGCTTGGAGCCAGGCTATAATGAAAAACTGTTTTTT. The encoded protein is CASSLEPGYNEKLFF.

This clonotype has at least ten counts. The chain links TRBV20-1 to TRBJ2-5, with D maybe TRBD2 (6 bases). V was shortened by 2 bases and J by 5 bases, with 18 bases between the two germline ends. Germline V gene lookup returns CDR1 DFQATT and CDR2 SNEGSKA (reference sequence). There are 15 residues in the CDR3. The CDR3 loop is CSARPGSRRTETQYF. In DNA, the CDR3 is TGCAGTGCTAGACCCGGGAGCCGACGGACGGAGACCCAGTACTTC.

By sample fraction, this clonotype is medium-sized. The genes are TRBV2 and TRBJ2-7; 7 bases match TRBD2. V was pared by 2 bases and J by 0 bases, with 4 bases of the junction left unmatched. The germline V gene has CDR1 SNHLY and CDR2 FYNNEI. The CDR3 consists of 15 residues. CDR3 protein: CASSESRGSSYEQYF. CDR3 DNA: TGTGCCAGCAGTGAATCGCGGGGGTCCTCCTACGAGCAGTACTTC.

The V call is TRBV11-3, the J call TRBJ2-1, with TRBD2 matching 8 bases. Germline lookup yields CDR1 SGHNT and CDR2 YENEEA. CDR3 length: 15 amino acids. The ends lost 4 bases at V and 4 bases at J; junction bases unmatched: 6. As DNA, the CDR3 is TGTGCCAGCAGCTACGGGGGGGCGGATTACAATGAGCAGTTCTTC. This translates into CASSYGGADYNEQFF.

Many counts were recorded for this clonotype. This CDR3 reads CASRRDGYSPLHF. CDR3 coding DNA: TGTGCCAGCAGGAGGGACGGTTATTCACCCCTCCACTTT. This chain uses TRBV12-3 or TRBV12-4 with TRBJ1-6; a possible D gene is TRBD1 (5 bases). The CDR3 length is 13 residues. Trimming pared 6 bases from V and 8 bases from J, leaving 11 bases between.

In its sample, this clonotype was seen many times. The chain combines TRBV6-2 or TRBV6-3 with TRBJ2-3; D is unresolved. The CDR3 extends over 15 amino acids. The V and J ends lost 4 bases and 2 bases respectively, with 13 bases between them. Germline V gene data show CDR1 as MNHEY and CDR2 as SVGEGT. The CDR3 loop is CASSSHGGLTDTQYF. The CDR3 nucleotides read TGTGCCAGCAGTTCCCACGGCGGCCTCACAGATACGCAGTATTTT.

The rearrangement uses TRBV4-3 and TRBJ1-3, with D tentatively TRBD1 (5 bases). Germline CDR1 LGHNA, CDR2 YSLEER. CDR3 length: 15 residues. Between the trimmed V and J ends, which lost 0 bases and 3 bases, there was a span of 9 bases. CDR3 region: CASSQDGAYGNTIYF. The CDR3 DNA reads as TGCGCCAGCAGCCAAGATGGGGCCTATGGAAACACCATATATTTT.

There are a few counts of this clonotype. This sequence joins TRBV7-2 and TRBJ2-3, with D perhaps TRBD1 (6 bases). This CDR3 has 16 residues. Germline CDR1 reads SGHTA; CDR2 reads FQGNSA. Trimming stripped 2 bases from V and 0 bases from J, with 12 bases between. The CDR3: CASSLQAGASTDTQYF. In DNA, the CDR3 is TGTGCCAGCAGCTTACAGGCAGGGGCTAGCACAGATACGCAGTATTTT.

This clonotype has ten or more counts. Here the CDR3 DNA reads TGCGCCAGCAGCCAGGACAACTACGAGCAGTACTTC. Translation: CASSQDNYEQYF. J is TRBJ2-7 and V is TRBV5-1; perhaps TRBD1 as D (5 bases). The germline V gene encodes CDR1 SGHRS and CDR2 YFSETQ. CDR3 length equals 12 residues. V was cut by 4 bases and J by 3 bases, with 8 bases left in between.

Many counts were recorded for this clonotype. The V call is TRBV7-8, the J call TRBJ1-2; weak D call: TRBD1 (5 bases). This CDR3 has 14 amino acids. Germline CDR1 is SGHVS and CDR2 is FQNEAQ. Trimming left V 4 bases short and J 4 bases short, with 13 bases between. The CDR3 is CASSSGSGAYGYTF. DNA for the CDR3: TGTGCCAGCAGCTCAGGTTCTGGGGCCTATGGCTACACCTTC.

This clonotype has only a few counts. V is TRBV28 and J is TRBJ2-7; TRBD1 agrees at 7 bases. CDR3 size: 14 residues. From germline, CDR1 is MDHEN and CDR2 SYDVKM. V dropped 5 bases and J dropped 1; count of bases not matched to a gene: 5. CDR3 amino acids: CASSTPGQSYEQYF. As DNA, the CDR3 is TGTGCCAGCAGTACCCCGGGACAGTCCTACGAGCAGTACTTC.

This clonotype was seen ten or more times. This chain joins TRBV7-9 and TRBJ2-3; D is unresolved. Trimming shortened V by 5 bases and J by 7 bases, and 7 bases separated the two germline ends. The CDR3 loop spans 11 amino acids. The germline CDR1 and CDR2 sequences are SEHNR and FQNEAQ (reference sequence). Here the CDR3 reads CASSPANTQYF. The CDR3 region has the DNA TGTGCCAGCAGCCCCGCGAATACGCAGTATTTT.

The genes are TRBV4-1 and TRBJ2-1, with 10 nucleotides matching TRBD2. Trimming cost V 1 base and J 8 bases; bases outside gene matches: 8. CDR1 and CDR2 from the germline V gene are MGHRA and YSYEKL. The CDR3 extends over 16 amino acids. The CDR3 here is CASSQVPSGGWYEQFF. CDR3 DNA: TGCGCCAGCAGCCAAGTCCCTAGCGGGGGTTGGTATGAGCAGTTCTTC.

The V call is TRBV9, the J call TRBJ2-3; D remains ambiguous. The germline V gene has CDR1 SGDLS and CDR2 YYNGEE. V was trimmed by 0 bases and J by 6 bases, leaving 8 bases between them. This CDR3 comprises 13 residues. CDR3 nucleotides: TGTGCCAGCAGCGTAGTGCCGGCGGATACGCAGTATTTT. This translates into CASSVVPADTQYF.

CDR3 protein: CSARGGSGTRTNEKLFF. The CDR3 coding sequence is TGCAGTGCTAGAGGCGGGTCAGGGACGCGAACTAATGAAAAACTGTTTTTT. This chain connects TRBV20-1 to TRBJ1-4, with TRBD1 as a possible D gene (5 bases). V gave up 1 base and J gave up 1 base, with 16 bases separating them. CDR1 DFQATT and CDR2 SNEGSKA come from the germline V gene (reference sequence). The CDR3 contains 17 residues.

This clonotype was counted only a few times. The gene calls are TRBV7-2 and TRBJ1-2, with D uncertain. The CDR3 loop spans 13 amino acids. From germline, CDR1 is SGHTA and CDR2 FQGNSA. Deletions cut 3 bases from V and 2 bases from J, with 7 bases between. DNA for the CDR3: TGTGCCAGCAGCTTTACAGCGAACTATGGCTACACCTTC. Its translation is CASSFTANYGYTF. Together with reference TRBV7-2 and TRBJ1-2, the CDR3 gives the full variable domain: GAGVSQSPSNKVTEKGKDVELRCDPISGHTALYWYRQSLGQGLEFLIYFQGNSAPDKSGLPSDRFSAERTGGSVSTLTIQRTQQEDSAVYLCASSFTANYGYTFGSGTRLTVV.

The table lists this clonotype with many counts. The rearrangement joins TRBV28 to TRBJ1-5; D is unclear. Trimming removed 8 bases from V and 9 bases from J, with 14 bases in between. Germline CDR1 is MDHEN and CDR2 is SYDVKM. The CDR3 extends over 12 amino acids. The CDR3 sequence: CASHPGNLPQHF. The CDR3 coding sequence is TGTGCCAGCCACCCTGGGAATTTGCCCCAGCATTTT.

CDR3 protein: CASSTQPTGTGNTIYF. The CDR3 nucleotides are TGCGCCAGCAGCACCCAACCGACAGGGACCGGAAACACCATATATTTT. This sequence joins TRBV4-3 and TRBJ1-3, with 7 nucleotides matching TRBD1. There are 16 residues in the CDR3. Unmatched junction bases numbered 11, after V lost 5 bases and J lost 4 bases. Germline values: CDR1 LGHNA, CDR2 YSLEER.

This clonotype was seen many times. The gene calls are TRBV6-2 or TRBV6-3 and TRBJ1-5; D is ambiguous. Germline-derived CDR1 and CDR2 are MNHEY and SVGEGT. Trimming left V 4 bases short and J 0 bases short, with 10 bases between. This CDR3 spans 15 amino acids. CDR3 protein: CASSLGRNSNQPQHF. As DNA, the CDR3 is TGTGCCAGCAGTTTAGGACGGAATAGCAATCAGCCCCAGCATTTT.

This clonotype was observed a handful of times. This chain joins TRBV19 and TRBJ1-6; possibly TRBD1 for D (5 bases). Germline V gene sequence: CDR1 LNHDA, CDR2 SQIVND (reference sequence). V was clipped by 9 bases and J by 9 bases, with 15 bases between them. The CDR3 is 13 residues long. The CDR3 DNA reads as TGTGCCAGCAACTTGGGGCCCACTTCACCCCTCCACTTT. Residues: CASNLGPTSPLHF.